This T cell receptor beta chain comes out of a study of cytomegalovirus exposure and HLA in healthy donors. Findings and caveats of the study: A later analysis reportedly identified an Asian-associated ancestry cluster as carrying fewer N-insertions than the roughly 720-donor mean. Trimming of TCR beta V- and J-genes showed a link, identified in a later analysis, to a missense DCLRE1C variant.

PCR amplification relied on 60 Vbeta primers (plus 13 Jbeta primers). Clones were read by immunoSEQ multiplex PCR, and TCRdb kept only the in-frame ones, dropping some. The data contain 65,000 to 85,000 clones, more than 60% of them singletons. Of note for this clone: The antigen remains undetermined.

Between the trimmed V and J ends, which lost 5 bases and 4 bases, there was a span of 18 bases. The germline gives CDR1 MNHNS, CDR2 SASEGT. The length of the CDR3 is 15 residues. The sequenced sample was PBMCs. V and J are TRBV6-1 and TRBJ2-7; D remains ambiguous. The receptor was isolated from a male donor in good health and CMV-seropositive. The CDR3 DNA reads as TGTGCCAGCAGTTGCAAGGAGAAGGCGGCATACGAGCAGTACTTC. This gives the protein CASSCKEKAAYEQYF.